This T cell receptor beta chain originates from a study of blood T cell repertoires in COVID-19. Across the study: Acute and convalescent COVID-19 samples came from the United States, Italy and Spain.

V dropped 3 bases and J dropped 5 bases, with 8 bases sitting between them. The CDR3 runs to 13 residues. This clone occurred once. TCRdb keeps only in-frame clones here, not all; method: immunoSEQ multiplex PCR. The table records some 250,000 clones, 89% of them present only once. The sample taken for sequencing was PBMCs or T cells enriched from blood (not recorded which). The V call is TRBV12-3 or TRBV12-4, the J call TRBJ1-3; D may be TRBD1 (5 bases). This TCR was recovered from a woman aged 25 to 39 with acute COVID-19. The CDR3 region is CASSLAGRNTIYF. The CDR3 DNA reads TGTGCCAGCAGTTTGGCAGGGCGAAACACCATATATTTT.